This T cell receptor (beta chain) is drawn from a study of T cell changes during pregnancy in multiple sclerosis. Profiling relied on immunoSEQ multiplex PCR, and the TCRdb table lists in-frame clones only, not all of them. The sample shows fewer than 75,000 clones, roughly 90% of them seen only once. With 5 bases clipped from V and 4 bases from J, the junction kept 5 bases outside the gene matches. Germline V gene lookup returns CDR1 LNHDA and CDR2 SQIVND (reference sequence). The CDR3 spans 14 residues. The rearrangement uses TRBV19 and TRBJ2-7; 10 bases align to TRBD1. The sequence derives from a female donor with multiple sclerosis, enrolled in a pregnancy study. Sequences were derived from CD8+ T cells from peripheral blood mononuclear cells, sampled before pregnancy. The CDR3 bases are TGTGCCAGTAGTTGGCCGGGACAGGGGTACGAGCAGTACTTC. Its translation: CASSWPGQGYEQYF.